The 23 T cell receptor beta chains presented below share a single source sample, sequenced in a study of a mutant IDH1 vaccine in newly diagnosed glioma. Their specific antigens are unknown. Time point in this sample: week 11, during vaccination. Vaccinated patients received 300 ug of mutant IDH1 20-mer peptide per dose, with topical imiquimod. TCRdb's table, derived via immunoSEQ multiplex PCR, lists solely in-frame clones and lacks some. The sample holds around 130,000 clones; about 80% are singletons and the top ten take 4.5% to 5.5%. The sample was PBMCs, taken from a glioma patient whose treatment included an IDH1 peptide vaccine. The receptors were gathered from a man aged 35 to 55 with glioma.

The CDR3 DNA reads TGTGCCAGCAGCGGGACAGGGGGATTCAATGAGCAGTTCTTC. Translation: CASSGTGGFNEQFF. The V and J genes are TRBV5-6 and TRBJ2-1; 11 positions agree with TRBD1. CDR3 size: 14 residues. Germline loops: CDR1 SGHDT, CDR2 YYEEEE. J was trimmed by 6 bases and V by 4 bases; bases with no gene match: 3.

This clone has a count of ten or more. The chain has TRBV19 and TRBJ1-5; D gene ambiguous. Germline V CDR1 and CDR2: LNHDA, SQIVND (reference sequence). V lost 6 bases and J 6 bases, leaving 18 bases between the germline ends. This CDR3 contains 15 residues. In DNA, the CDR3 is TGTGCCAGTAGGAGTTCCGGGGTTACGACTCAGCCCCAGCATTTT. This codes for CASRSSGVTTQPQHF.

V usage is TRBV11-2 and J usage is TRBJ2-1; TRBD1 aligns across 7 bases. Germline V gene lookup returns CDR1 SGHAT and CDR2 FQNNGV. The CDR3 loop spans 13 amino acids. The V gene end was trimmed by 5 bases and the J gene end by 4 bases; junction bases not matched to a gene: 2. The CDR3 loop reads CASSPGGYNEQFF. CDR3 sequence (DNA): TGTGCCAGCAGCCCAGGGGGTTACAATGAGCAGTTCTTC.

The table lists this clone with a few counts. J is TRBJ1-1 and V is TRBV25-1, with D possibly being TRBD1 (5 bases). CDR3 length equals 12 residues. V lost 10 bases and J lost 4, with 13 bases in between. In germline, CDR1 is MGHDK, CDR2 SYGVNS. The CDR3 nucleotides read TGTGCCACCCAGGGACCAACCACTGAAGCTTTCTTT. Amino acid sequence: CATQGPTTEAFF.

The chain recombines TRBV6-5 with TRBJ2-7; D perhaps matches TRBD2 (5 bases). V was trimmed by 0 bases and J by 4 bases, leaving 16 bases between them. Germline V CDR1 and CDR2: MNHEY, SVGAGI. The CDR3 length is 16 residues. Here the CDR3 reads CASSYSVGGLQYEQYF. Written as DNA, the CDR3 is TGTGCCAGCAGTTACTCGGTCGGAGGCCTTCAATACGAGCAGTACTTC.

The V and J genes are TRBV25-1 and TRBJ2-4; TRBD1 aligns across 8 bases. From germline, CDR1 is MGHDK and CDR2 SYGVNS. The ends lost 6 bases at V and 7 bases at J; junction bases unmatched: 5. The CDR3 contains 13 residues. The CDR3, as DNA: TGTGCCAGCAGCAGGGGGCTGGTCAACATTCAGTACTTC. Its protein product is CASSRGLVNIQYF.

This chain uses TRBV27 with TRBJ1-3; possibly TRBD1 for D (5 bases). CDR3 length: 14 residues. Germline CDR1 is MNHEY and CDR2 is SMNVEV (reference sequence). The V gene lost 2 bases and the J gene lost 7 bases, with 12 bases spanning the gap. The CDR3 nucleotides read TGTGCCAGCAGTTTAGGGGCAGGGAGTAACACCATATATTTT. Its protein is CASSLGAGSNTIYF.

This clone was observed a few times. The V and J genes are TRBV27 and TRBJ2-3, with 7 nucleotides matching TRBD2. Germline CDR1 MNHEY, CDR2 SMNVEV (reference sequence). The CDR3 consists of 14 residues. Germline trimming cut 7 bases from V and 5 bases from J; bases unmatched to any gene: 9. The DNA for the CDR3 is TGTGCCAGCACCCCGGCGGGGGATCGAGATACGCAGTATTTT. Protein product: CASTPAGDRDTQYF.

The V call is TRBV11-2, the J call TRBJ2-7; D uncertain. Trimming took 0 bases from V and 4 from J, leaving 13 bases between them. Per germline, CDR1 SGHAT and CDR2 FQNNGV. This CDR3 is built from 15 residues. The CDR3 spells CASSLDGGSRYEQYF. The CDR3 coding sequence is TGTGCCAGCAGCTTAGATGGCGGAAGCAGGTACGAGCAGTACTTC. Variable domain in full (rest from reference TRBV11-2 and TRBJ2-7): EAGVAQSPRYKIIEKRQSVAFWCNPISGHATLYWYQQILGQGPKLLIQFQNNGVVDDSQLPKDRFSAERLKGVDSTLKIQPAKLEDSAVYLCASSLDGGSRYEQYFGPGTRLTVT.

The V and J genes are TRBV7-2 and TRBJ1-5; D ambiguous. CDR1 SGHTA and CDR2 FQGNSA come from the germline V gene. This CDR3 has 15 residues. V lost 3 bases, J lost 0 bases, and 9 bases lay in between. The CDR3 loop is CASSFRTNSNQPQHF. CDR3 sequence (DNA): TGTGCCAGCAGCTTTAGGACCAATAGCAATCAGCCCCAGCATTTT.

This clone has just a few counts. In DNA form, the CDR3 reads TGTGCCAGCTCACGGGGGGCGCCCACTGGAAACACCATATATTTT. It codes for CASSRGAPTGNTIYF. The J gene is TRBJ1-3, the V gene TRBV18, with D possibly being TRBD1 (6 bases). V lost 4 bases to trimming and J lost 2 bases, with 12 bases between them. The CDR3 is made up of 15 amino acids. Per the germline V gene, CDR1 is KGHSH and CDR2 is LQKENI.

The V call is TRBV4-3, the J call TRBJ1-6; the D is unclear. CDR1 and CDR2 (germline): LGHNA, YSLEER. The germline V and J ends were trimmed by 0 bases and 0 bases, with 9 bases remaining between them. The CDR3 sequence is 17 residues long. CDR3 nucleotides: TGCGCCAGCAGCCAAGATACGTCCAGCTCCTATAATTCACCCCTCCACTTT. Encoded protein: CASSQDTSSSYNSPLHF.

V gene TRBV2 combines with J gene TRBJ2-5; D remains ambiguous. Per the germline V gene, CDR1 is SNHLY and CDR2 is FYNNEI. Trimming stripped 4 bases from V and 9 bases from J, with 9 bases between. CDR3 length equals 11 residues. CDR3 region: CASSVGSSQYF. Written as DNA, the CDR3 is TGTGCCAGCAGTGTCGGTTCTTCCCAGTACTTC.

V gene TRBV9 combines with J gene TRBJ2-3, with D uncertain. The CDR3 extends over 14 amino acids. CDR1 SGDLS and CDR2 YYNGEE come from the germline V gene. Trimming removed 0 bases from V and 0 bases from J, with 5 bases in between. Here the CDR3 DNA reads TGTGCCAGCAGCGTAGTGAGGAGCACAGATACGCAGTATTTT. Encoded protein: CASSVVRSTDTQYF.

The rearrangement links TRBV5-1 to TRBJ2-6, with 8 bases identical to TRBD1. Germline V gene data show CDR1 as SGHRS and CDR2 as YFSETQ. V lost 0 bases to trimming and J lost 4 bases; unmatched junction nucleotides: 3. This CDR3 contains 16 residues. The CDR3 loop is CASSLVQGAGANVLTF. CDR3 sequence (DNA): TGCGCCAGCAGCTTGGTTCAGGGGGCCGGGGCCAACGTCCTGACTTTC. The whole variable domain, remainder taken from reference TRBV5-1 and TRBJ2-6, is KAGVTQTPRYLIKTRGQQVTLSCSPISGHRSVSWYQQTPGQGLQFLFEYFSETQRNKGNFPGRFSGRQFSNSRSEMNVSTLELGDSALYLCASSLVQGAGANVLTFGAGSRLTVL.

The chain uses TRBV28 and TRBJ1-5; 10 bases align to TRBD1. The CDR3 totals 15 residues. V gave up 6 bases and J gave up 11 bases; unmatched junction bases: 13. Germline lookup yields CDR1 MDHEN and CDR2 SYDVKM. The CDR3 spells CASSPRTGGPLSQHF. CDR3 sequence (DNA): TGTGCCAGCAGCCCCCGGACAGGGGGACCCCTGTCCCAGCATTTT.

The V gene is TRBV6-1, the J gene TRBJ1-1; D gene unclear. V lost 6 bases to trimming and J lost 0 bases, with 8 bases between them. CDR3 size: 13 residues. Looked up from germline, CDR1 is MNHNS and CDR2 is SASEGT. CDR3 bases: TGTGCCAGCAGAACCTTGCTGAACACTGAAGCTTTCTTT. It is translated as CASRTLLNTEAFF.

The V gene is TRBV7-3, the J gene TRBJ2-3, with TRBD2 matching over 7 bases. This CDR3 region has 14 residues. The V gene's germline CDR1 is SGHTA and CDR2 FQGTGA. The V segment lost 7 bases and the J segment 4 bases; nucleotides outside the gene matches: 8. The chain's CDR3 is CASNGGSGADTQYF. CDR3 DNA sequence: TGTGCCAGCAACGGCGGGAGCGGGGCAGATACGCAGTATTTT.

J is TRBJ1-2 and V is TRBV4-2; 7 positions agree with TRBD1. This CDR3 contains 16 residues. Germline CDR1 and CDR2: LGHNA and YNFKEQ. V lost 1 base and J lost 8; bases outside the gene matches: 13. CDR3 nucleotide sequence: TGTGCCAGCAGCCAAGTGTTTAAGGGGGCTGTCGAGGGCTACACCTTC. Translated, it gives CASSQVFKGAVEGYTF.

V is TRBV28 and J is TRBJ2-1, with 7 bases fitting TRBD2. The CDR3 has 12 amino acids. With V trimmed by 10 bases and J by 2 bases, 2 bases remained unmatched. Germline CDR1 and CDR2: MDHEN and SYDVKM. DNA for the CDR3: TGTGCCACTAGCGGAACCTACAATGAGCAGTTCTTC. Its translation: CATSGTYNEQFF.

The genes are TRBV6-6 and TRBJ2-2, with a weak D call TRBD1 (5 bases). The CDR3 loop spans 13 amino acids. V lost 5 bases to trimming and J lost 4 bases, with 8 bases between them. CDR1 and CDR2 (germline): MNHNY, SVGAGI (reference sequence). Here the CDR3 reads CASSPDSTGELFF. DNA for the CDR3: TGTGCCAGCAGTCCTGACAGCACCGGGGAGCTGTTTTTT.

The genes are TRBV4-3 and TRBJ2-1; the match to TRBD2 covers 9 bases. The CDR3 length is 16 residues. Trimming cost V 0 bases and J 7 bases; bases outside gene matches: 7. The germline CDR1 and CDR2 sequences are LGHNA and YSLEER. CDR3 coding DNA: TGCGCCAGCAGCCAAGATCTAGCGGGGAGATGGAATGAGCAGTTCTTC. Translated, it gives CASSQDLAGRWNEQFF.

V and J are TRBV11-2 and TRBJ2-7, with D unclear. This CDR3 is 14 amino acids long. Germline V gene data show CDR1 as SGHAT and CDR2 as FQNNGV. V shed 4 bases and J shed 5 bases, with 15 bases lying between them. This CDR3 reads CASSYLRPAHEQYF. As DNA, the CDR3 is TGTGCCAGCAGCTACCTACGACCGGCCCACGAGCAGTACTTC. Together with reference TRBV11-2 and TRBJ2-7, the CDR3 gives the full variable domain: EAGVAQSPRYKIIEKRQSVAFWCNPISGHATLYWYQQILGQGPKLLIQFQNNGVVDDSQLPKDRFSAERLKGVDSTLKIQPAKLEDSAVYLCASSYLRPAHEQYFGPGTRLTVT.